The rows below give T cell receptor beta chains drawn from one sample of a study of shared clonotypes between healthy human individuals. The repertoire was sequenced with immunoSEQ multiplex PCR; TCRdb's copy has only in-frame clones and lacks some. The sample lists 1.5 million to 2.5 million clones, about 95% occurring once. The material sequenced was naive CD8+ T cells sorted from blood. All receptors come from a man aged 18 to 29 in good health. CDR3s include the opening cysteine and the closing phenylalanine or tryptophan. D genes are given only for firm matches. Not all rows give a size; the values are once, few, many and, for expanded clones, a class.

CDR3aa: CASSVENGPYEQYF
CDR3nt: TGTGCCAGCAGCGTAGAGAATGGGCCCTACGAGCAGTACTTC
j_gene: TRBJ2-7
abundance: .
d_gene: .
v_gene: TRBV9

CDR3aa: CATGGDQTDTQYF
CDR3nt: TGTGCTACCGGGGGGGATCAAACAGATACGCAGTATTTT
j_gene: TRBJ2-3
abundance: once
d_gene: TRBD2
v_gene: TRBV12-5

CDR3aa: CASSLSGTGARNIQYF
CDR3nt: TGCGCCAGCAGCTTATCCGGGACAGGGGCGCGAAACATTCAGTACTTC
j_gene: TRBJ2-4
abundance: .
d_gene: TRBD1
v_gene: TRBV5-1

CDR3aa: CASPEKGSHF
CDR3nt: TGTGCCAGCCCCGAGAAGGGTTCGCATTTT
j_gene: TRBJ1-5
abundance: .
d_gene: .
v_gene: TRBV6-6

CDR3aa: CASSPVAARSEYF
CDR3nt: TGTGCCAGCAGCCCAGTCGCGGCTCGGAGTGAGTATTTT
j_gene: TRBJ2-3
abundance: .
d_gene: .
v_gene: TRBV6-6

CDR3aa: CASSSAGTFYGYTF
CDR3nt: TGTGCCAGCAGTTCAGCCGGGACATTCTATGGCTACACCTTC
j_gene: TRBJ1-2
abundance: once
d_gene: .
v_gene: TRBV6-5

CDR3aa: CASSEWDSDQPQHF
CDR3nt: TGTGCCAGCAGTGAATGGGACAGCGATCAGCCCCAGCATTTT
j_gene: TRBJ1-5
abundance: few
d_gene: TRBD1
v_gene: TRBV25-1

CDR3aa: CASSYGLDTGELFF
CDR3nt: TGTGCCAGCAGTTATGGCCTAGACACCGGGGAGCTGTTTTTT
j_gene: TRBJ2-2
abundance: .
d_gene: .
v_gene: TRBV6-5

CDR3aa: CASSLDLAGVGETQYF
CDR3nt: TGTGCCAGCAGCTTAGATCTAGCGGGAGTAGGAGAGACTCAGTACTTC
j_gene: TRBJ2-5
abundance: .
d_gene: TRBD2
v_gene: TRBV11-2

CDR3aa: CASRPPGGETQYF
CDR3nt: TGTGCCAGCAGGCCCCCAGGCGGCGAGACCCAGTACTTC
j_gene: TRBJ2-5
abundance: .
d_gene: .
v_gene: TRBV11-2

CDR3aa: CASSKSGSWYEQYF
CDR3nt: TGTGCCAGCAGCAAAAGCGGGAGTTGGTACGAGCAGTACTTC
j_gene: TRBJ2-7
abundance: .
d_gene: TRBD2
v_gene: TRBV13

CDR3aa: CASSLTGVGVGYTF
CDR3nt: TGTGCCAGCAGCCTAACAGGTGTCGGGGTTGGCTACACCTTC
j_gene: TRBJ1-2
abundance: .
d_gene: .
v_gene: TRBV27

CDR3aa: CASSYSSSGSYEQYF
CDR3nt: TGTGCCAGCAGTTACTCGTCTAGCGGGAGCTACGAGCAGTACTTC
j_gene: TRBJ2-7
abundance: .
d_gene: TRBD2
v_gene: TRBV6-5

CDR3aa: CASSQEAEGRAKNIQYF
CDR3nt: TGCGCCAGCAGCCAAGAGGCCGAGGGCAGGGCCAAAAACATTCAGTACTTC
j_gene: TRBJ2-4
abundance: .
d_gene: .
v_gene: TRBV4-1

CDR3aa: CASSRSGAGEKLFF
CDR3nt: TGTGCCAGCAGTAGGTCAGGGGCTGGAGAAAAACTGTTTTTT
j_gene: TRBJ1-4
abundance: .
d_gene: .
v_gene: TRBV7-8

CDR3aa: CASSLEAGVLEQFF
CDR3nt: TGTGCCAGCAGCTTGGAAGCGGGGGTTCTTGAGCAGTTCTTC
j_gene: TRBJ2-1
abundance: .
d_gene: TRBD2
v_gene: TRBV5-8

CDR3aa: CASSPSLDGNEQFF
CDR3nt: TGTGCCAGCAGTCCTAGCCTCGATGGTAATGAGCAGTTCTTC
j_gene: TRBJ2-1
abundance: .
d_gene: .
v_gene: TRBV27

CDR3aa: CASSLNFATDTQYF
CDR3nt: TGTGCCAGCAGTTTAAATTTTGCCACAGATACGCAGTATTTT
j_gene: TRBJ2-3
abundance: .
d_gene: .
v_gene: TRBV27

CDR3aa: CATSSDNPGAYTEAFF
CDR3nt: TGTGCCACCAGCAGTGATAACCCAGGGGCTTACACTGAAGCTTTCTTT
j_gene: TRBJ1-1
abundance: .
d_gene: .
v_gene: TRBV15

CDR3aa: CASSYVGGTEAFF
CDR3nt: TGTGCCAGCAGTTACGTTGGGGGGACTGAAGCTTTCTTT
j_gene: TRBJ1-1
abundance: .
d_gene: .
v_gene: TRBV6-5

CDR3aa: CASSINSLTGMNGELFF
CDR3nt: TGTGCCAGCAGTATAAATTCCCTGACAGGGATGAACGGGGAGCTGTTTTTT
j_gene: TRBJ2-2
abundance: .
d_gene: TRBD1
v_gene: TRBV27

CDR3aa: CASSYNRGDYGYTF
CDR3nt: TGTGCCAGCAGCTATAACAGGGGCGACTATGGCTACACCTTC
j_gene: TRBJ1-2
abundance: .
d_gene: TRBD1
v_gene: TRBV2

CDR3aa: CASSQERIGSYEQYF
CDR3nt: TGCGCCAGCAGCCAAGAAAGGATCGGTTCCTACGAGCAGTACTTC
j_gene: TRBJ2-7
abundance: once
d_gene: .
v_gene: TRBV4-1

CDR3aa: CASSDNDYEQYF
CDR3nt: TGTGCCAGCTCGGACAATGACTACGAGCAGTACTTC
j_gene: TRBJ2-7
abundance: once
d_gene: .
v_gene: TRBV10-3

CDR3aa: CASSSAGQGRYF
CDR3nt: TGTGCCAGCAGTTCAGCAGGACAGGGACGGTACTTC
j_gene: TRBJ2-7
abundance: .
d_gene: TRBD1
v_gene: TRBV27

CDR3aa: CASSIFASPYEQYF
CDR3nt: TGTGCCAGCAGTATATTCGCGAGCCCCTACGAGCAGTACTTC
j_gene: TRBJ2-7
abundance: .
d_gene: .
v_gene: TRBV5-5

CDR3aa: CASRDTTYDNEQFF
CDR3nt: TGCGCCAGCCGGGACACCACCTATGACAATGAGCAGTTCTTC
j_gene: TRBJ2-1
abundance: few
d_gene: .
v_gene: TRBV4-3

CDR3aa: CASSLLASGARGDEQFF
CDR3nt: TGTGCCAGCAGTTTACTGGCATCCGGGGCCCGAGGAGATGAGCAGTTCTTC
j_gene: TRBJ2-1
abundance: .
d_gene: .
v_gene: TRBV27

CDR3aa: CSVELGYQETQYF
CDR3nt: TGCAGCGTTGAATTAGGGTACCAAGAGACCCAGTACTTC
j_gene: TRBJ2-5
abundance: once
d_gene: .
v_gene: TRBV29-1

CDR3aa: CSVEPETGELFF
CDR3nt: TGCAGCGTTGAGCCGGAGACCGGGGAGCTGTTTTTT
j_gene: TRBJ2-2
abundance: .
d_gene: .
v_gene: TRBV29-1

CDR3aa: CASSLSPGQTYGYTF
CDR3nt: TGTGCCAGCAGCTTGTCCCCGGGACAGACCTATGGCTACACCTTC
j_gene: TRBJ1-2
abundance: .
d_gene: TRBD1
v_gene: TRBV13

CDR3aa: CASSQVLAGATYEQYF
CDR3nt: TGTGCCAGCAGCCAAGTATTAGCGGGGGCAACCTACGAGCAGTACTTC
j_gene: TRBJ2-7
abundance: .
d_gene: TRBD2
v_gene: TRBV4-2

CDR3aa: CAISSGSYYEQYF
CDR3nt: TGTGCCATCAGCTCCGGGTCCTACTACGAGCAGTACTTC
j_gene: TRBJ2-7
abundance: .
d_gene: .
v_gene: TRBV10-3

CDR3aa: CASSSKGTSGIAEQFF
CDR3nt: TGTGCCAGCAGTTCAAAAGGGACTAGCGGGATAGCTGAGCAGTTCTTC
j_gene: TRBJ2-1
abundance: .
d_gene: TRBD2
v_gene: TRBV6-5

CDR3aa: CASSTPGVGTEAFF
CDR3nt: TGTGCCAGCAGCACCCCGGGGGTCGGCACTGAAGCTTTCTTT
j_gene: TRBJ1-1
abundance: .
d_gene: .
v_gene: TRBV5-6

CDR3aa: CASSVDGNRGFSYEQYF
CDR3nt: TGTGCCAGCAGCGTGGATGGGAACAGGGGATTTTCCTACGAGCAGTACTTC
j_gene: TRBJ2-7
abundance: .
d_gene: TRBD1
v_gene: TRBV7-8

CDR3aa: CASSYSDSYNEQFF
CDR3nt: TGTGCCAGCAGCTATTCGGACAGTTACAATGAGCAGTTCTTC
j_gene: TRBJ2-1
abundance: .
d_gene: .
v_gene: TRBV6-5

CDR3aa: CASSPMGPNTQYF
CDR3nt: TGTGCCAGCAGTCCCATGGGACCCAATACGCAGTATTTT
j_gene: TRBJ2-3
abundance: .
d_gene: .
v_gene: TRBV27

CDR3aa: CASSVDRALVYEQYF
CDR3nt: TGTGCCAGCAGCGTAGATCGAGCGTTGGTCTACGAGCAGTACTTC
j_gene: TRBJ2-7
abundance: .
d_gene: .
v_gene: TRBV9

CDR3aa: CASSHGTSSYEQYF
CDR3nt: TGTGCCAGCAGCCACGGGACATCCTCCTACGAGCAGTACTTC
j_gene: TRBJ2-7
abundance: .
d_gene: .
v_gene: TRBV4-2

CDR3aa: CATGLGGSSYEQYF
CDR3nt: TGTGCCACGGGACTGGGCGGCAGCTCCTACGAGCAGTACTTC
j_gene: TRBJ2-7
abundance: .
d_gene: .
v_gene: TRBV19

CDR3aa: CASSGQGANYGYTF
CDR3nt: TGTGCCAGCAGCGGACAGGGGGCGAACTATGGCTACACCTTC
j_gene: TRBJ1-2
abundance: .
d_gene: TRBD1
v_gene: TRBV9

CDR3aa: CASSASSGGVYEQYF
CDR3nt: TGTGCCAGCAGCGCCTCTAGCGGGGGCGTCTACGAGCAGTACTTC
j_gene: TRBJ2-7
abundance: .
d_gene: TRBD2
v_gene: TRBV9

CDR3aa: CASSLTGGGSTEAFF
CDR3nt: TGTGCCAGCAGTTTAACGGGTGGGGGAAGCACTGAAGCTTTCTTT
j_gene: TRBJ1-1
abundance: .
d_gene: .
v_gene: TRBV28

CDR3aa: CASSFSGFVTYNEQFF
CDR3nt: TGTGCCAGCAGCTTTTCAGGGTTTGTAACCTACAATGAGCAGTTCTTC
j_gene: TRBJ2-1
abundance: once
d_gene: .
v_gene: TRBV5-4

CDR3aa: CASSLRQGSGNTIYF
CDR3nt: TGTGCCAGCAGTTTAAGACAGGGGTCTGGAAACACCATATATTTT
j_gene: TRBJ1-3
abundance: .
d_gene: TRBD1
v_gene: TRBV6-5

CDR3aa: CASSVGGQDHEQYF
CDR3nt: TGTGCCAGCAGCGTAGGAGGGCAGGACCACGAGCAGTACTTC
j_gene: TRBJ2-7
abundance: .
d_gene: .
v_gene: TRBV9

CDR3aa: CASFPGGLAGSTGTGELFF
CDR3nt: TGTGCCAGCTTTCCTGGGGGGCTAGCGGGGTCAACCGGCACCGGGGAGCTGTTTTTT
j_gene: TRBJ2-2
abundance: .
d_gene: TRBD2
v_gene: TRBV27

CDR3aa: CASSPNSYEQYF
CDR3nt: TGTGCCAGCAGTCCAAACTCCTACGAGCAGTACTTC
j_gene: TRBJ2-7
abundance: few
d_gene: .
v_gene: TRBV27

CDR3aa: CASSPDIWTGAFF
CDR3nt: TGTGCCAGCAGCCCGGACATCTGGACAGGGGCTTTCTTT
j_gene: TRBJ1-1
abundance: .
d_gene: TRBD1
v_gene: TRBV7-3

CDR3aa: CASSSGLFYEQYF
CDR3nt: TGTGCCAGCAGTTCGGGACTATTCTACGAGCAGTACTTC
j_gene: TRBJ2-7
abundance: .
d_gene: TRBD2
v_gene: TRBV27

CDR3aa: CASSPGNREETQYF
CDR3nt: TGTGCCAGCAGCCCAGGGAATCGGGAAGAGACCCAGTACTTC
j_gene: TRBJ2-5
abundance: .
d_gene: .
v_gene: TRBV9

CDR3aa: CASSIAGGINGYTF
CDR3nt: TGTGCCAGTAGTATCGCCGGGGGCATAAACGGCTACACCTTC
j_gene: TRBJ1-2
abundance: .
d_gene: .
v_gene: TRBV19

CDR3aa: CSAQGTVYGYTF
CDR3nt: TGCAGCGCACAGGGAACTGTCTATGGCTACACCTTC
j_gene: TRBJ1-2
abundance: once
d_gene: .
v_gene: TRBV29-1

CDR3aa: CASSLVAGGYGYTF
CDR3nt: TGTGCCAGCAGCTTAGTGGCAGGGGGATATGGCTACACCTTC
j_gene: TRBJ1-2
abundance: .
d_gene: TRBD1
v_gene: TRBV13